These T cell receptor beta chains were read from a single sample in a study of T cells in Graves' hyperthyroidism and ophthalmopathy. TCRdb re-derived calls from the multiplex PCR reads in MiXCR, one entry per CDR3 protein. Of some 760,000 distinct CDR3 sequences listed, about 14% are singletons. Source material: blood. The origin of the receptors is a young woman with Graves' hyperthyroidism. CDR3s include the opening cysteine and the closing phenylalanine or tryptophan. A D gene is named only where the DNA matches it firmly. Clone size, where shown, is once, few, many, or a class for clones that have expanded.

CDR3aa: CTSSLTNLAGSSTDTQYF; CDR3nt: TGTACCAGCAGCTTAACAAATCTAGCGGGGTCCAGCACAGATACGCAGTATTTT; abundance: NA; d_gene: TRBD2; v_gene: TRBV7-3; j_gene: TRBJ2-3
CDR3aa: CASSDTTSYEQYF; CDR3nt: TGTGCCAGCAGCGATACAACCTCCTACGAGCAGTACTTC; abundance: many; d_gene: NA; v_gene: TRBV9; j_gene: TRBJ2-7
CDR3aa: CASRNRQGIPTEAFF; CDR3nt: TGTGCCAGCAGGAACCGACAGGGGATCCCCACTGAAGCTTTCTTT; abundance: many; d_gene: TRBD1; v_gene: TRBV11-2; j_gene: TRBJ1-1
CDR3aa: CSARPLYEQYF; CDR3nt: TGCAGTGCTAGGCCCCTTTACGAGCAGTACTTC; abundance: few; d_gene: NA; v_gene: TRBV20-1; j_gene: TRBJ2-7
CDR3aa: CASSTGTELYEQYF; CDR3nt: TGTGCCAGCAGCACCGGGACAGAGCTATACGAGCAGTACTTC; abundance: many; d_gene: TRBD1; v_gene: TRBV11-2; j_gene: TRBJ2-7
CDR3aa: CASSLRQGRAKNIQYF; CDR3nt: TGTGCCAGCAGTTTAAGGCAGGGGCGGGCCAAAAACATTCAGTACTTC; abundance: NA; d_gene: NA; v_gene: TRBV27; j_gene: TRBJ2-4
CDR3aa: CASITGLEPYNEQFF; CDR3nt: TGTGCCAGCATCACGGGACTAGAGCCCTACAATGAGCAGTTCTTC; abundance: NA; d_gene: TRBD2; v_gene: TRBV27; j_gene: TRBJ2-1
CDR3aa: CASSLARSSPQHF; CDR3nt: TGTGCCAGCAGTTTAGCACGATCTTCGCCCCAGCATTTT; abundance: many; d_gene: NA; v_gene: TRBV12-3/TRBV12-4; j_gene: TRBJ1-5
CDR3aa: CASSEQGSPNYGYTF; CDR3nt: TGTGCCAGCAGCGAACAGGGGTCTCCTAACTATGGCTACACCTTC; abundance: many; d_gene: TRBD1; v_gene: TRBV2; j_gene: TRBJ1-2
CDR3aa: CASSYASLENEQFF; CDR3nt: TGTGCCAGCAGTTACGCCTCTCTGGAAAATGAGCAGTTCTTC; abundance: few; d_gene: NA; v_gene: TRBV6-9; j_gene: TRBJ2-1
CDR3aa: CASSDTRTGKQAFF; CDR3nt: TGTGCCAGCAGCGACACAAGGACAGGGAAACAAGCTTTCTTT; abundance: many; d_gene: TRBD1; v_gene: TRBV7-8; j_gene: TRBJ1-1
CDR3aa: CAWTAGTDYTDTQYF; CDR3nt: TGTGCCTGGACCGCCGGGACAGACTACACAGATACGCAGTATTTT; abundance: many; d_gene: TRBD1; v_gene: TRBV30; j_gene: TRBJ2-3
CDR3aa: CASSPAVVSGQETQYF; CDR3nt: TGTGCCAGCAGCCCCGCCGTCGTATCAGGGCAAGAGACCCAGTACTTC; abundance: few; d_gene: NA; v_gene: TRBV6-1; j_gene: TRBJ2-5
CDR3aa: CAWAGGGSYEQYF; CDR3nt: TGTGCTTGGGCTGGGGGAGGGTCCTACGAGCAGTACTTC; abundance: many; d_gene: TRBD2; v_gene: TRBV30; j_gene: TRBJ2-7
CDR3aa: CAKKGVERGASNNEQFF; CDR3nt: TGTGCCAAAAAAGGGGTCGAACGCGGGGCCTCCAACAATGAGCAGTTCTTC; abundance: NA; d_gene: NA; v_gene: TRBV19; j_gene: TRBJ2-1
CDR3aa: CASSYSFLAGGNTDTQYF; CDR3nt: TGTGCCAGCAGTTACTCCTTCCTTGCGGGAGGCAACACAGATACGCAGTATTTT; abundance: NA; d_gene: TRBD2; v_gene: TRBV6-6; j_gene: TRBJ2-3
CDR3aa: CSARVSLGTQYF; CDR3nt: TGCAGTGCTAGAGTCAGTCTGGGGACCCAGTACTTC; abundance: NA; d_gene: NA; v_gene: TRBV20-1; j_gene: TRBJ2-5
CDR3aa: CAWSVRGREQYF; CDR3nt: TGTGCCTGGAGTGTACGAGGTAGGGAGCAGTACTTC; abundance: many; d_gene: NA; v_gene: TRBV30; j_gene: TRBJ2-7
CDR3aa: CASSNRVGGNEQFF; CDR3nt: TGTGCCAGCAGTAACAGGGTGGGGGGAAATGAGCAGTTCTTC; abundance: NA; d_gene: NA; v_gene: TRBV12-3/TRBV12-4; j_gene: TRBJ2-1
CDR3aa: CATSSDWGQPQHF; CDR3nt: TGTGCCACCAGCAGTGACTGGGGGCAGCCCCAGCATTTT; abundance: few; d_gene: NA; v_gene: TRBV15; j_gene: TRBJ1-5
CDR3aa: CAISWTTTGELFF; CDR3nt: TGTGCCATCTCCTGGACGACCACCGGGGAGCTGTTTTTT; abundance: few; d_gene: NA; v_gene: TRBV10-3; j_gene: TRBJ2-2
CDR3aa: CASRATGNYGYTF; CDR3nt: TGTGCCAGCAGGGCGACAGGGAACTATGGCTACACCTTC; abundance: few; d_gene: TRBD1; v_gene: TRBV6-2/TRBV6-3; j_gene: TRBJ1-2
CDR3aa: CASSQEAVSSGRTNEQFF; CDR3nt: TGTGCCAGCAGCCAGGAGGCGGTTTCTAGCGGGAGGACCAATGAGCAGTTCTTC; abundance: NA; d_gene: TRBD2; v_gene: TRBV3-1; j_gene: TRBJ2-1
CDR3aa: CASSARLAGNHEQSF; CDR3nt: TGTGCCAGCAGTGCCAGACTAGCGGGAAATCACGAGCAGTCCTTC; abundance: few; d_gene: TRBD2; v_gene: TRBV12-3/TRBV12-4; j_gene: TRBJ2-7
CDR3aa: CSVVESSSYEQYF; CDR3nt: TGCAGCGTTGTCGAATCTAGCTCCTACGAGCAGTACTTC; abundance: many; d_gene: NA; v_gene: TRBV29-1; j_gene: TRBJ2-7
CDR3aa: CATSDLLVETGLHEKLFF; CDR3nt: TGTGCCACCAGTGATTTGCTTGTCGAGACAGGGTTACATGAAAAACTGTTTTTT; abundance: few; d_gene: TRBD1; v_gene: TRBV24-1; j_gene: TRBJ1-4
CDR3aa: CSVGQGGNTEAFF; CDR3nt: TGCAGCGTTGGACAGGGGGGGAACACTGAAGCTTTCTTT; abundance: few; d_gene: TRBD1; v_gene: TRBV29-1; j_gene: TRBJ1-1
CDR3aa: CASSTRREIGNEQYF; CDR3nt: TGTGCCAGTAGTACTCGGCGGGAGATAGGCAATGAGCAGTACTTC; abundance: NA; d_gene: TRBD2; v_gene: TRBV19; j_gene: TRBJ2-7
CDR3aa: CASSYDRRHEQYF; CDR3nt: TGTGCCAGCAGTTATGACAGGCGCCACGAGCAGTACTTC; abundance: NA; d_gene: NA; v_gene: TRBV3-1; j_gene: TRBJ2-7
CDR3aa: CSARDFALAGANTQYF; CDR3nt: TGCAGTGCTAGAGATTTTGCACTAGCGGGAGCCAATACGCAGTATTTT; abundance: NA; d_gene: TRBD2; v_gene: TRBV20-1; j_gene: TRBJ2-3
CDR3aa: CASSRDGRNTGELFF; CDR3nt: TGTGCCAGCAGTCGGGATGGCCGAAACACCGGGGAGCTGTTTTTT; abundance: many; d_gene: NA; v_gene: TRBV27; j_gene: TRBJ2-2
CDR3aa: CATSDRHTDTDTQYF; CDR3nt: TGTGCCACCAGTGATCGGCACACCGACACAGATACGCAGTATTTT; abundance: NA; d_gene: NA; v_gene: TRBV24-1; j_gene: TRBJ2-3
CDR3aa: CASTRLAGSYNEQFF; CDR3nt: TGTGCCAGCACCAGACTAGCGGGAAGTTACAATGAGCAGTTCTTC; abundance: NA; d_gene: TRBD2; v_gene: TRBV27; j_gene: TRBJ2-1
CDR3aa: CASTIPAGGSYNEQFF; CDR3nt: TGTGCCAGCACGATCCCAGCGGGAGGTTCCTACAATGAGCAGTTCTTC; abundance: many; d_gene: TRBD2; v_gene: TRBV7-2; j_gene: TRBJ2-1
CDR3aa: CATGRLAGDGGTGELFF; CDR3nt: TGTGCCACCGGACGGCTAGCGGGAGACGGGGGCACCGGGGAGCTGTTTTTT; abundance: many; d_gene: TRBD2; v_gene: TRBV24-1; j_gene: TRBJ2-2
CDR3aa: CASSRSTTSRGSPLHF; CDR3nt: TGTGCCAGCAGCCGAAGTACCACGAGTAGGGGATCACCCCTCCACTTT; abundance: many; d_gene: NA; v_gene: TRBV3-1; j_gene: TRBJ1-6
CDR3aa: CASSLASGSSEQFF; CDR3nt: TGTGCCAGCAGCTTGGCTAGCGGGAGTAGTGAGCAGTTCTTC; abundance: few; d_gene: TRBD2; v_gene: TRBV7-3; j_gene: TRBJ2-1
CDR3aa: CASSRGVGGYSITEAFF; CDR3nt: TGTGCCAGCAGCCGGGGGGTGGGGGGCTATTCGATCACTGAAGCTTTCTTT; abundance: many; d_gene: NA; v_gene: TRBV6-1; j_gene: TRBJ1-1
CDR3aa: CASSLNRGYTF; CDR3nt: TGTGCCAGCAGCTTAAATCGGGGCTACACCTTC; abundance: many; d_gene: NA; v_gene: TRBV7-2; j_gene: TRBJ1-2
CDR3aa: CASSTGTPKETQYF; CDR3nt: TGTGCCAGCAGTACCGGGACTCCTAAAGAGACCCAGTACTTC; abundance: many; d_gene: NA; v_gene: TRBV2; j_gene: TRBJ2-5
CDR3aa: CAWSLQGLQETQYF; CDR3nt: TGTGCCTGGAGTCTACAGGGGTTACAAGAGACCCAGTACTTC; abundance: many; d_gene: TRBD1; v_gene: TRBV30; j_gene: TRBJ2-5
CDR3aa: CASSFLTWTANTGELFF; CDR3nt: TGTGCCAGCAGTTTCCTCACATGGACAGCTAACACCGGGGAGCTGTTTTTT; abundance: many; d_gene: NA; v_gene: TRBV12-3/TRBV12-4; j_gene: TRBJ2-2
CDR3aa: CASSLPPSVSRDEQFF; CDR3nt: TGTGCCAGCAGCCTCCCTCCTAGCGTAAGTCGGGATGAGCAGTTCTTC; abundance: NA; d_gene: NA; v_gene: TRBV7-9; j_gene: TRBJ2-1